This T cell receptor (beta chain) was identified during a study of T cell responses to AZD1222 COVID-19 vaccine. Overall study results and limits: Donors were largely white British and mainly female; clonal diversity was possibly underestimated. Of the AZD1222 recipients, only 6 or 7 were seropositive at baseline.

Assay: immunoSEQ multiplex PCR; the TCRdb copy retains only in-frame clones and omits some. The sample contains some 150,000 clones, around nine tenths of which appear only once. For this clone: As yet, its antigen is unknown.

This CDR3 contains 15 residues. With V trimmed by 3 bases and J by 3 bases, 4 bases remained unmatched. In germline, CDR1 is MDHEN, CDR2 SYDVKM. The sample in question was peripheral blood, obtained on day 0 of AZD1222 vaccination. V is TRBV28 and J is TRBJ2-7; TRBD1 matches at 11 bases. This TCR came from an adult in good health. CDR3 nucleotide sequence: TGTGCCAGCAGTTTTGGGACAGGGGGTCTCTACGAGCAGTACTTC. Residues: CASSFGTGGLYEQYF.